The 26 T cell receptor beta chains listed next were all sequenced from one sample in a study of blood T cell repertoires in COVID-19. The method was immunoSEQ multiplex PCR; TCRdb's version includes in-frame clones alone and lacks a portion of them. This sample has about 210,000 clones; roughly 79% occur once, and the top ten carry around 9.3%. The sequenced material came from PBMCs or T cells enriched from blood (not recorded which). The receptors originated from a woman aged 45 to 65 with acute COVID-19.

The chain recombines TRBV29-1 with TRBJ2-2; D unresolved. The CDR3 loop spans 10 amino acids. The V end lost 7 bases, the J end lost 5 bases, and 5 bases lay between the germline ends. CDR1 and CDR2 from the germline V gene are SQVTM and ANQGSEA. CDR3 amino acids: CSAYTGELFF. The CDR3 region has the DNA TGCAGCGCGTATACCGGGGAGCTGTTTTTT.

This clone has a count of ten or more. The chain uses TRBV7-2 and TRBJ1-4; D not resolved. Trimming removed 0 bases from V and 8 bases from J, with 13 bases in between. The CDR3 length is 15 residues. Looked up from germline, CDR1 is SGHTA and CDR2 is FQGNSA. The CDR3 nucleotides are TGTGCCAGCAGCTTAGCGCCTTCGAGTCGGGAAAAACTGTTTTTT. This translates into CASSLAPSSREKLFF.

The chain couples TRBV2 to TRBJ1-1; 8 nucleotides align to TRBD1. The length of the CDR3 is 13 residues. Trimming removed 5 bases from V and 3 bases from J; junction bases left unmatched: 2. Germline V gene lookup returns CDR1 SNHLY and CDR2 FYNNEI. The CDR3 DNA reads TGTGCCAGCAGTAGACAGGGGTACACTGAAGCTTTCTTT. It translates to CASSRQGYTEAFF. The whole variable domain, filled in from reference TRBV2 and TRBJ1-1, reads EPEVTQTPSHQVTQMGQEVILRCVPISNHLYFYWYRQILGQKVEFLVSFYNNEISEKSEIFDDQFSVERPDGSNFTLKIRSTKLEDSAMYFCASSRQGYTEAFFGQGTRLTVV.

This chain joins TRBV10-2 and TRBJ2-3; 8 bases agree with TRBD1. Losses at the gene ends were 6 bases for V and 2 bases for J; bases not matched to a gene: 7. Germline V gives CDR1 WSHSY, CDR2 SAAADI. CDR3 length: 15 residues. The CDR3 reads CASRGSGGNTDTQYF. The CDR3 region has the DNA TGCGCCAGCAGAGGCTCAGGGGGCAACACAGATACGCAGTATTTT.

The DNA for the CDR3 is TGCGCCAGCAGCCAACCAGACAGGGACAATCAGCCCCAGCATTTT. Its translation: CASSQPDRDNQPQHF. The chain has TRBV4-1 and TRBJ1-5, with 7 positions matching TRBD1. The CDR3 has 15 amino acids. The V segment lost 2 bases and the J segment 3 bases; nucleotides outside the gene matches: 4. Germline V gives CDR1 MGHRA, CDR2 YSYEKL.

Notes on this clone: Additional DNA sequences in this sample encode the identical CDR3. V gene TRBV7-9 combines with J gene TRBJ1-4; 7 bases are a match to TRBD1. CDR3 length: 14 residues. Trimming cost V 5 bases and J 5 bases; bases outside gene matches: 5. CDR1 and CDR2 from the germline V gene are SEHNR and FQNEAQ (reference sequence). CDR3 residues: CASSRGQLNEKLFF. As DNA, the CDR3 is TGTGCCAGCAGCAGGGGACAGCTAAATGAAAAACTGTTTTTT.

This clone was seen a handful of times. The rearrangement joins TRBV4-3 to TRBJ1-1; D is unresolved. The V end lost 0 bases, the J end lost 10 bases, and 12 bases lay between the germline ends. The CDR3 loop spans 13 amino acids. Per germline, CDR1 LGHNA and CDR2 YSLEER. CDR3 coding DNA: TGCGCCAGCAGCCAAGAACGGGGAAAGGGAGCTTTCTTT. Translating it yields CASSQERGKGAFF.

The V gene is TRBV28, the J gene TRBJ2-1; weak D call: TRBD2 (7 bases). The ends were cut back, 7 bases at V and 0 bases at J, with 25 bases in the middle. The CDR3 contains 19 residues. The germline V gene has CDR1 MDHEN and CDR2 SYDVKM. DNA of the CDR3: TGTGCCAGCACCACCTTTGGGGGGCCAGCGGGGAGCTCCTACAATGAGCAGTTCTTC. Protein sequence: CASTTFGGPAGSSYNEQFF.

The chain links TRBV6-2 or TRBV6-3 to TRBJ1-5; 7 bases match TRBD1. CDR1 MNHEY and CDR2 SVGEGT come from the germline V gene. V dropped 6 bases and J dropped 4; count of bases not matched to a gene: 9. This CDR3 comprises 15 residues. CDR3 residues: CASSSGTAINQPQHF. The DNA for the CDR3 is TGTGCCAGCAGCTCGGGGACAGCCATTAATCAGCCCCAGCATTTT.

This chain joins TRBV30 and TRBJ2-7; 7 nucleotides agree with TRBD1. Germline assignment: CDR1 GTSNPN and CDR2 SVGIG (reference sequence). The V segment lost 2 bases and the J segment 7 bases; nucleotides outside the gene matches: 11. The CDR3 is 14 residues long. CDR3 amino acids: CAWSIAGGFREQYF. CDR3 nucleotide sequence: TGTGCCTGGAGTATAGCAGGGGGATTTAGGGAGCAGTACTTC. Looking up the rest from reference TRBV30 and TRBJ2-7 gives the full variable domain: SQTIHQWPATLVQPVGSPLSLECTVEGTSNPNLYWYRQAAGRGLQLLFYSVGIGQISSEVPQNLSASRPQDRQFILSSKKLLLSDSGFYLCAWSIAGGFREQYFGPGTRLTVT.

This clone was found many times. The CDR3 region is CASSLDAGTGAYGYTF. CDR3 in DNA: TGCGCCAGCAGCTTGGATGCCGGGACAGGGGCCTATGGCTACACCTTC. The chain recombines TRBV5-1 with TRBJ1-2, with 10 bases aligning to TRBD1. The V gene end was trimmed by 0 bases and the J gene end by 4 bases; junction bases not matched to a gene: 6. Looked up from germline, CDR1 is SGHRS and CDR2 is YFSETQ. The CDR3 spans 16 residues.

V usage is TRBV18 and J usage is TRBJ2-2; D may be TRBD2 (5 bases). Between the trimmed V and J ends, which lost 3 bases and 1 base, there was a span of 9 bases. This CDR3 has 15 residues. Germline lookup yields CDR1 KGHSH and CDR2 LQKENI. The CDR3, as DNA: TGTGCCAGCTCACCGCAGCGGCAGAACACCGGGGAGCTGTTTTTT. Translated: CASSPQRQNTGELFF. The whole variable domain, filled in from reference TRBV18 and TRBJ2-2, reads NAGVMQNPRHLVRRRGQEARLRCSPMKGHSHVYWYRQLPEEGLKFMVYLQKENIIDESGMPKERFSAEFPKEGPSILRIQQVVRGDSAAYFCASSPQRQNTGELFFGEGSRLTVL.

The rearrangement links TRBV10-3 to TRBJ1-4; possibly TRBD1 for D (6 bases). Trimming stripped 2 bases from V and 8 bases from J, with 15 bases between. Germline loops: CDR1 ENHRY, CDR2 SYGVKD. The CDR3 is made up of 15 amino acids. The CDR3 nucleotides read TGTGCCATCAGTGAGCCCGGACAGTTTGGGGAAAAACTGTTTTTT. Translated, it gives CAISEPGQFGEKLFF.

The DNA of the CDR3 is TGTGCCAGCAGCCCCCCCCGCCTAAACGGGGGGGCGGGTAAAGATACGCAGTATTTT. This sequence encodes CASSPPRLNGGAGKDTQYF. The genes are TRBV3-1 (or the pseudogene TRBV3-2) and TRBJ2-3; TRBD2 matches at 8 bases. This CDR3 spans 19 amino acids. Germline V gene lookup returns CDR1 LGHDT and CDR2 YNNKEL (reference sequence). V lost 4 bases and J lost 5; bases outside the gene matches: 20.

This chain uses TRBV20-1 with TRBJ2-5; D may be TRBD2 (5 bases). The CDR3 contains 13 residues. CDR1 is DFQATT, CDR2 SNEGSKA, per germline (reference sequence). V was trimmed by 3 bases and J by 4 bases, leaving 12 bases between them. CDR3 region: CSASIFGIETQYF. The CDR3 DNA follows: TGCAGTGCTAGTATCTTCGGGATAGAGACCCAGTACTTC.

The genes are TRBV19 and TRBJ2-7; 8 nucleotides line up with TRBD1. Per germline, CDR1 LNHDA and CDR2 SQIVND (reference sequence). V was pared by 3 bases and J by 5 bases, with 9 bases of the junction left unmatched. CDR3 length: 15 amino acids. CDR3 sequence reads: CASSIYGTGTNEQYF. In nucleotides, the CDR3 is TGTGCCAGTAGTATCTACGGGACAGGTACCAACGAGCAGTACTTC.

This chain joins TRBV12-3 or TRBV12-4 and TRBJ1-3; D call uncertain. This CDR3 contains 11 residues. V was clipped by 5 bases and J by 8 bases, with 7 bases between them. CDR3: CASSPSHTIYF. In DNA form, the CDR3 reads TGTGCCAGCAGTCCTTCCCACACCATATATTTT.

The chain combines TRBV13 with TRBJ1-1; no clear D. V was clipped by 3 bases and J by 1 base, with 18 bases between them. This CDR3 has 17 amino acids. Per the germline V gene, CDR1 is PRHDT and CDR2 is FYEKMQ (reference sequence). CDR3 nucleotide sequence: TGTGCCAGCAGCTTCCGCCCATCAACTTCTGGGAACACTGAAGCTTTCTTT. Translation: CASSFRPSTSGNTEAFF.

The genes are TRBV9 and TRBJ2-1; 9 nucleotides agree with TRBD1. CDR3 length: 16 amino acids. Losses at the gene ends were 4 bases for V and 1 base for J; bases not matched to a gene: 6. The V gene's germline CDR1 is SGDLS and CDR2 YYNGEE. DNA of the CDR3: TGTGCCAGCAGCCCGCGGACAGGGGCTTCCTACAATGAGCAGTTCTTC. Its protein is CASSPRTGASYNEQFF.

This clone was picked up one time. The sample holds other DNA sequences that translate to the same CDR3. V gene TRBV9 combines with J gene TRBJ1-6, with D possibly matching TRBD1 (5 bases). This CDR3 is 13 amino acids long. V lost 0 bases, J lost 10 bases, and 8 bases lay in between. Germline V lookup: CDR1 SGDLS, CDR2 YYNGEE. CDR3 amino acids: CASSVDRGSPLHF. The CDR3 DNA is TGTGCCAGCAGCGTAGATCGGGGGTCACCCCTCCACTTT. The full variable domain, its missing parts supplied by reference TRBV9 and TRBJ1-6, is DSGVTQTPKHLITATGQRVTLRCSPRSGDLSVYWYQQSLDQGLQFLIQYYNGEERAKGNILERFSAQQFPDLHSELNLSSLELGDSALYFCASSVDRGSPLHFGNGTRLTVT.

V and J are TRBV27 and TRBJ1-1; TRBD1 matches 11 bases. The CDR3 length is 15 residues. Germline CDR1 and CDR2: MNHEY and SMNVEV (reference sequence). With 5 bases clipped from V and 5 bases from J, the junction kept 7 bases outside the gene matches. The CDR3 nucleotides are TGTGCCAGCAGTCCGGTGGGACAGGGGGGTACTGAAGCTTTCTTT. This gives the protein CASSPVGQGGTEAFF.

The chain combines TRBV19 with TRBJ2-7, with 13 bases aligning to TRBD2. Per the germline V gene, CDR1 is LNHDA and CDR2 is SQIVND (reference sequence). The CDR3 consists of 16 residues. V lost 5 bases and J lost 7; bases outside the gene matches: 11. CDR3 sequence: CASSPFGLAGAGEQYF. The CDR3 nucleotides are TGTGCCAGTAGTCCCTTCGGACTAGCGGGGGCGGGAGAGCAGTACTTC.

This chain connects TRBV30 to TRBJ2-5; TRBD1 matches 8 bases. Trimming cost V 5 bases and J 2 bases; bases outside gene matches: 4. CDR3 length: 13 residues. The germline V gene has CDR1 GTSNPN and CDR2 SVGIG (reference sequence). Written as DNA, the CDR3 is TGTGCCTGGGACGGACAGGGACAAGAGACCCAGTACTTC. It specifies CAWDGQGQETQYF.

This clone was detected only once. The chain carries TRBV7-2 and TRBJ2-1, with 12 nucleotides matching TRBD2. Unmatched junction bases numbered 3, after V lost 3 bases and J lost 6 bases. The CDR3 length is 15 residues. Germline CDR1 is SGHTA and CDR2 is FQGNSA. The DNA for the CDR3 is TGTGCCAGCAGCTTCTCTAGCGGGAGGGCCAATGAGCAGTTCTTC. Translation: CASSFSSGRANEQFF.

This clone was found once. The chain joins TRBV3-1 (or the pseudogene TRBV3-2) to TRBJ2-6, with 15 nucleotides matching TRBD2. Germline V gives CDR1 LGHDT, CDR2 YNNKEL (reference sequence). This CDR3 spans 17 amino acids. V gave up 8 bases and J gave up 4 bases; unmatched junction bases: 6. The CDR3 region is CASGRTSGGVGANVLTF. The CDR3 DNA follows: TGTGCCAGCGGGAGGACTAGCGGGGGGGTAGGGGCCAACGTCCTGACTTTC.

The chain links TRBV11-2 to TRBJ1-1; D not certain. The CDR3 sequence is 14 residues long. In germline, CDR1 is SGHAT, CDR2 FQNNGV. V lost 1 base, J lost 5 bases, and 11 bases lay in between. The CDR3 bases are TGTGCCAGCAGCTTAGTCGGAGGGCCGACTGAAGCTTTCTTT. As protein: CASSLVGGPTEAFF.